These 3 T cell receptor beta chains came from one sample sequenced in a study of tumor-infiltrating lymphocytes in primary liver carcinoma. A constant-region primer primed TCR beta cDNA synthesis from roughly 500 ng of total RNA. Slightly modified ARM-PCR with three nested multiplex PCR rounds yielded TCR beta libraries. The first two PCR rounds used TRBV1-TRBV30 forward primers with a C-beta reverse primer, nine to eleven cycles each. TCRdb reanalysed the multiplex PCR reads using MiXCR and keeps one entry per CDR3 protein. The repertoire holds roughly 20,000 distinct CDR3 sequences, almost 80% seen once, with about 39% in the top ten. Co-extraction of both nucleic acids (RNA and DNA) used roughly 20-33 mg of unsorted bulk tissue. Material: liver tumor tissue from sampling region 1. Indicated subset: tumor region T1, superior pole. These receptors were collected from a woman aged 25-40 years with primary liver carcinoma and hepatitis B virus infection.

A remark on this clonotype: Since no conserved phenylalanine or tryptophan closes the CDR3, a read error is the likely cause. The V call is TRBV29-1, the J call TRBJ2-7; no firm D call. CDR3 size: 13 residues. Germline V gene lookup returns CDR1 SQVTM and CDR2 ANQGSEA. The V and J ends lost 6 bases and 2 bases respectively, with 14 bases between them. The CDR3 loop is CSVRKSEAYEQYS. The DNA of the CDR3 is TGCAGCGTCAGAAAAAGCGAGGCCTACGAGCAGTACTCC.

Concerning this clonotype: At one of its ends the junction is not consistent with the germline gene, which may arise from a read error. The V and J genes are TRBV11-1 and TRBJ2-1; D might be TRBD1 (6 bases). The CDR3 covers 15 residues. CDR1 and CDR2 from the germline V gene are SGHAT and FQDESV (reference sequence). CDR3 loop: CASSRRQASHNEHFF. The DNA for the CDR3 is TGTGCCAGCAGCCGGAGACAGGCCTCCCACAATGAGCACTTTTTC.

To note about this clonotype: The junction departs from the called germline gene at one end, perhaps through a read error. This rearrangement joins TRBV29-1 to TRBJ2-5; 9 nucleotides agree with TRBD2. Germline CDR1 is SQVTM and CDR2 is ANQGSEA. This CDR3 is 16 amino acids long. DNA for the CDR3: TGCAGAGTAATTCCCTGGACTAGCGATTTACAAGAGAGCCAGTACTTC. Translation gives CRVIPWTSDLQESQYF.